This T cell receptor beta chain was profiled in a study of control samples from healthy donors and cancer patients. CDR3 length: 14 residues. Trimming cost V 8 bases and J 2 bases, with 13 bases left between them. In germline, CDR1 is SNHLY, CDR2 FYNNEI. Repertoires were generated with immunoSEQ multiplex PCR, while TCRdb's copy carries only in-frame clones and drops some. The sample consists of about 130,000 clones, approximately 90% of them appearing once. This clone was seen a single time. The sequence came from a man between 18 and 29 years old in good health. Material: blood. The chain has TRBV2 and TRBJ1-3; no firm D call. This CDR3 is CASRTDEAGNTIYF. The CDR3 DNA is TGTGCCAGCCGGACGGATGAAGCTGGAAACACCATATATTTT.